This paragraph reports one TCR beta chain. The germline V gene encodes CDR1 LNHDA and CDR2 SQIVND (reference sequence). The V and J ends lost 7 bases and 5 bases respectively, with 26 bases between them. This CDR3 has 17 amino acids. This specimen belongs to a study of blood T cell repertoires in COVID-19. The table came from immunoSEQ multiplex PCR; TCRdb's copy has only in-frame clones and leaves some out. The table records roughly 200,000 clones, 89% of them present only once. Material: peripheral blood. The chain employs TRBV19 and TRBJ1-2; TRBD1 is a possible D gene (5 bases). The origin of this receptor is a man aged 35 to 55 with acute or convalescent COVID-19. The CDR3 nucleotides are TGTGCCAGTATACCGCTCGGGGGTTTGACCGCACCTTATGGCTACACCTTC. Translated, it gives CASIPLGGLTAPYGYTF.